The rows below give T cell receptor beta chains drawn from one sample of a study of CD8+CD57+ T cells in acquired aplastic anemia. From the reads, TCRdb called clonotypes with MiXCR, one entry per CDR3 protein. Of 95,000 to 150,000 distinct CDR3 sequences listed, 45% to 60% are singletons. The sequenced sample consisted of sorted CD4+, CD8+, or CD8+CD57+ T cells (not recorded which) from PBMCs. The receptors here all came from a human donor with aplastic anemia. Both conserved end residues are trimmed from each CDR3. The order of the fields is V gene, CDR3 protein.

>TRBV27
ASGPSDTQY
>TRBV7-2
ASSLGTVRYGYT
>TRBV7-8
ASSLAPGVNTGELF
>TRBV10-3
ASSARDGTYEQY
>TRBV11-2
ASSGRGTSYNEQF
>TRBV12-3/TRBV12-4
ASSLATSYYGYT
>TRBV20-1
SARSAIRGDGQPQH
>TRBV20-1
SASGDRGLEQY
>TRBV7-9
ASGVLPSYNEQF
>TRBV10-3
AISESMQYGYT
>TRBV7-6
ASSIAGTNAGELF
>TRBV15
ATSRDSVDRVGNTIY
>TRBV7-9
ASSSGDRRTEAF
>TRBV29-1
SVVPRTGANTEAF
>TRBV4-3
ASSHGAQREYNEQF
>TRBV2
ASNGNGESQY
>TRBV2
ASSEVQAGWETQY
>TRBV6-1
ASSEVRERGYT
>TRBV7-8
AGHRLGTQY
>TRBV19
ASSIVHPFQETQY
>TRBV29-1
SVPGQGDEQY
>TRBV20-1
SATVDSSYEQY
>TRBV2
ASSESRSDTQY
>TRBV19
ASQQAGELF
>TRBV11-2
ASRLTVGRTDTQY
>TRBV5-1
ASSPGTSGRRQSYNEQF
>TRBV10-3
AISETSQQGYYGYT
>TRBV10-3
AITPGESWNTGELF